This TCR beta chain was documented in a study of blood T cell repertoires in COVID-19. Per the authors' pipeline: By means of reference gene primer amplification, nucleated cell counts were estimated. The assay was immunoSEQ multiplex PCR, and TCRdb's table has in-frame clones only and misses some. Clone size and the V and J calls come from that table; the DNA yielded D and trimming. Altogether approximately 50,000 clones are present, 70% to 90% being singletons, with the ten largest covering 2.5% to 3.5%. CDR3 length equals 14 residues. Trimming left V 0 bases short and J 6 bases short, with 10 bases between. Germline CDR1 is LGHNA and CDR2 is YNFKEQ.

Sequenced sample: peripheral blood. The clonotype comes from a woman of 80 years or more with acute or convalescent COVID-19. The V call is TRBV4-2, the J call TRBJ2-3; possible D gene TRBD2, 5 bases. The CDR3 DNA follows: TGTGCCAGCAGCCAAGAACTAACGGGGGATACGCAGTATTTT. Residues: CASSQELTGDTQYF.